Listed below are T cell receptor beta chains from one sample, sequenced in a study of T cells after yellow fever vaccination. TCRdb re-derived calls from the 5' RACE reads in MiXCR, one entry per CDR3 protein. The sample lists hundreds of thousands of distinct CDR3 sequences; 4.1% were seen once. This material consisted of PBMCs, taken 5 days after the yellow fever booster vaccination. The receptors here all came from a young man who received the YFV17D yellow fever vaccine. CDR3s leave out the opening cysteine and the closing phenylalanine or tryptophan. The D gene is left open where the match is weak. Size is stated for part of the rows, as once, few or many counts, or as a class when the clone is expanded.

D: TRBD2; V: TRBV29-1; J: TRBJ2-5; size: many; CDR3: SATSGGQETQY
D: -; V: TRBV4-1; J: TRBJ1-2; size: -; CDR3: ASRTEQGAYGYT
D: -; V: TRBV20-1; J: TRBJ2-1; size: -; CDR3: SALVGGRAYNEQF
D: TRBD1; V: TRBV6-5; J: TRBJ1-5; size: few; CDR3: ASSSRGHQPQH
D: -; V: TRBV6-2/TRBV6-3; J: TRBJ1-1; size: few; CDR3: ASSYRVGLNTEAF
D: TRBD2; V: TRBV6-6; J: TRBJ2-1; size: -; CDR3: ASLTSGTFSYNEQF
D: TRBD2; V: TRBV7-9; J: TRBJ2-5; size: few; CDR3: ASSPSSSGGFQETQY
D: -; V: TRBV19; J: TRBJ1-5; size: few; CDR3: ASREIQGHQPQH
D: TRBD1; V: TRBV28; J: TRBJ2-1; size: few; CDR3: ATAPTGRDNEQF
D: -; V: TRBV7-9; J: TRBJ2-3; size: few; CDR3: ASSLWGGRGTDTQY
D: -; V: TRBV18; J: TRBJ1-1; size: -; CDR3: ASSPPRVGSTTEAF